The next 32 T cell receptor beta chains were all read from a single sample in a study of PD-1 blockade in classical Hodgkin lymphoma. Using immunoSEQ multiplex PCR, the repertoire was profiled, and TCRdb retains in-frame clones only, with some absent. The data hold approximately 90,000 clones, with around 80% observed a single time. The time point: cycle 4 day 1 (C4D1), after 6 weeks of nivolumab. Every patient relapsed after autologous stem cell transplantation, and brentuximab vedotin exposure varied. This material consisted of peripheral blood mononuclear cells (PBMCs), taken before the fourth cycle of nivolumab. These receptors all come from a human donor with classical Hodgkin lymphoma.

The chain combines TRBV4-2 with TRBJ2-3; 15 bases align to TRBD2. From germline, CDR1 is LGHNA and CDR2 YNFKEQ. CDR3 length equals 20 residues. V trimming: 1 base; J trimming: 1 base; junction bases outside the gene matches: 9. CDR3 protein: CASSQGWGLAGGRGTDTQYF. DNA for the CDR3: TGTGCCAGCAGCCAAGGGTGGGGACTAGCGGGAGGTCGGGGCACAGATACGCAGTATTTT.

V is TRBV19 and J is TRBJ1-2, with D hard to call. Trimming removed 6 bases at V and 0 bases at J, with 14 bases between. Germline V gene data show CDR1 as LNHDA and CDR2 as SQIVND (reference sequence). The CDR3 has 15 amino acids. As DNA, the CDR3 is TGTGCCAGTAGCCCGGCGGGAGCCACTAACTATGGCTACACCTTC. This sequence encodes CASSPAGATNYGYTF.

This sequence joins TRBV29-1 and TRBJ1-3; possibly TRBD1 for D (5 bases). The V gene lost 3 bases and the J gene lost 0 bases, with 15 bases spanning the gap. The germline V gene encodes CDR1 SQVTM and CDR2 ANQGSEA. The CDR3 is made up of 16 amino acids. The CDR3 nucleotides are TGCAGCGTTGAGACCAGGGCCGGGGACTCTGGAAACACCATATATTTT. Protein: CSVETRAGDSGNTIYF.

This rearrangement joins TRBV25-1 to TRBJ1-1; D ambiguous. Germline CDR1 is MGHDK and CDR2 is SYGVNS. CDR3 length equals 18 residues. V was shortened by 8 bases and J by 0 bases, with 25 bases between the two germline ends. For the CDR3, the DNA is TGTGCCAGCCCTAATAACCGACTCCAGACGGGCATGAACACTGAAGCTTTCTTT. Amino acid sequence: CASPNNRLQTGMNTEAFF.

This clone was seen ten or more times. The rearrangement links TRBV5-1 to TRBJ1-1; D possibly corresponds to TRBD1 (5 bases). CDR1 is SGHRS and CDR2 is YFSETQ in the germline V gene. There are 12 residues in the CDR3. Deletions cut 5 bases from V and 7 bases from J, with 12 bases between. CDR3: CASRAGRNEAFF. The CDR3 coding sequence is TGCGCCAGCAGGGCAGGGAGGAATGAAGCTTTCTTT.

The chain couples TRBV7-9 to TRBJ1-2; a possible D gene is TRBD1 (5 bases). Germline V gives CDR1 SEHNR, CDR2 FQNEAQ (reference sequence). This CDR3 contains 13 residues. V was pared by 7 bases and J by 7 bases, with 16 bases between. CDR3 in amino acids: CASTDLRGSGYTF. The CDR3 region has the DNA TGTGCCAGCACCGATCTCCGGGGGAGTGGCTACACCTTC.

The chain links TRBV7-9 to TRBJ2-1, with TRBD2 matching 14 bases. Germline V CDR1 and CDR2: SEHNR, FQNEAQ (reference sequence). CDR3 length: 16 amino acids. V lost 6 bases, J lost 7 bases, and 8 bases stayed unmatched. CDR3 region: CASSLGLAGVGNEQFF. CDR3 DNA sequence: TGTGCCAGCAGTCTGGGACTAGCGGGAGTAGGGAATGAGCAGTTCTTC.

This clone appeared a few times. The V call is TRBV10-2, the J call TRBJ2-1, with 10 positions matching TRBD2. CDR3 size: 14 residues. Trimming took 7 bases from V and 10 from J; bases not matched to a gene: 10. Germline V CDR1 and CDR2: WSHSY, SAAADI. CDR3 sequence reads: CASTLGLASVEQFF. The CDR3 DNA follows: TGCGCCAGCACCCTGGGACTAGCGTCAGTGGAGCAGTTCTTC.

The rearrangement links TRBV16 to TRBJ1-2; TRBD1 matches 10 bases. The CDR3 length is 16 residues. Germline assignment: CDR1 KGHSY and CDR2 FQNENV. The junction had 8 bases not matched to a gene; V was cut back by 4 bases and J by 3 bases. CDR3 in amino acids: CASSPYPTGGDYGYTF. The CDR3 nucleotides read TGTGCCAGCAGCCCATACCCGACAGGGGGCGACTATGGCTACACCTTC.

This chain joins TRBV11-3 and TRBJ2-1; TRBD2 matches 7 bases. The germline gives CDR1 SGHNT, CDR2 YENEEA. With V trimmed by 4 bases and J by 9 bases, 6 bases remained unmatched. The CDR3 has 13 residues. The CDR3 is CASSSRPGGEQFF. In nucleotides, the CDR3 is TGTGCCAGCAGCTCCCGGCCGGGGGGTGAGCAGTTCTTC.

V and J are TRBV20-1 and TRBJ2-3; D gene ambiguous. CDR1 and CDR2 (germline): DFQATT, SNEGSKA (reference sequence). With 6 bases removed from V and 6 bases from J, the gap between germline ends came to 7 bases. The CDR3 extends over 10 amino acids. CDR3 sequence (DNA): TGCAGTGCGGCGATCGATACGCAGTATTTT. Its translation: CSAAIDTQYF.

The CDR3 nucleotides read TGTGCCAGCAGTTCCGGACAGGCAATCCTAACGGGTGGCTACACCTTC. Its translation is CASSSGQAILTGGYTF. V and J are TRBV2 and TRBJ1-2, with TRBD1 matching 7 bases. The CDR3 spans 16 residues. Losses at the gene ends were 5 bases for V and 7 bases for J; bases not matched to a gene: 16. In germline, CDR1 is SNHLY, CDR2 FYNNEI.

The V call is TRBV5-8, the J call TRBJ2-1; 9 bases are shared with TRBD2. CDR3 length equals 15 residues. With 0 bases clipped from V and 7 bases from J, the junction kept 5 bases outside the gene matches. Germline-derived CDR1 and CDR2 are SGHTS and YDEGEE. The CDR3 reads CASSLGASGMNEQFF. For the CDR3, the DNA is TGTGCCAGCAGCTTGGGGGCTAGCGGGATGAATGAGCAGTTCTTC.

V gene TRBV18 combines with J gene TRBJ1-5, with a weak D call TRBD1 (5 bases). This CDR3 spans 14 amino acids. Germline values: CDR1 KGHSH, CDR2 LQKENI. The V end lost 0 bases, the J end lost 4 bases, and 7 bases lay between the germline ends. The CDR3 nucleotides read TGTGCCAGCTCACCACCAGGGGAAAATCAGCCCCAGCATTTT. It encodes CASSPPGENQPQHF.

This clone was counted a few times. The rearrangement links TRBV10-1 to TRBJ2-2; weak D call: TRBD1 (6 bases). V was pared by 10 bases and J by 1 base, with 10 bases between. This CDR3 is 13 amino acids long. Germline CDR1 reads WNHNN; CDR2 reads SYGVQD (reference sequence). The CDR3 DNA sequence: TGCGCCAAAAAGACAGGGAACACCGGGGAGCTGTTTTTT. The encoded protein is CAKKTGNTGELFF.

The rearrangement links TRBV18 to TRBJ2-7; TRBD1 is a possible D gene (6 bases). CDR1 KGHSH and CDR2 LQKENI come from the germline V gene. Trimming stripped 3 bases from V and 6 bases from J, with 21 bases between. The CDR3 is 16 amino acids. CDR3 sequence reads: CASSPLAGTPGPEQYF. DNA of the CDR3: TGTGCCAGCTCACCCTTGGCCGGGACACCAGGTCCCGAGCAGTACTTC.

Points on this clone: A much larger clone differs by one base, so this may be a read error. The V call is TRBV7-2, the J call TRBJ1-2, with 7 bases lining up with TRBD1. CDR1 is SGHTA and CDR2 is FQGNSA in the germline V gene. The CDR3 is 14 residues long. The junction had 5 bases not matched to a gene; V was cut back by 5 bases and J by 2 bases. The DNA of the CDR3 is TGTGCCAGCAGCCCCCAGACAGGGAACTATGGCTACACCTTC. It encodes CASSPQTGNYGYTF.

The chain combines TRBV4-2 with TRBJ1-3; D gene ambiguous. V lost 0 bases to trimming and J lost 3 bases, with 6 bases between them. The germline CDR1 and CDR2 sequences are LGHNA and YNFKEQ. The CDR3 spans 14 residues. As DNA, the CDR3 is TGTGCCAGCAGCCAAGAAACGAGTGGAAACACCATATATTTT. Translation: CASSQETSGNTIYF.

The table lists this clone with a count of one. The CDR3 reads CASRSYGGQSEAFF. The CDR3 DNA sequence: TGTGCCAGCAGGAGTTACGGGGGACAGTCTGAAGCTTTCTTT. The chain has TRBV28 and TRBJ1-1; TRBD1 matches at 7 bases. The germline V gene encodes CDR1 MDHEN and CDR2 SYDVKM. The CDR3 totals 14 residues. The J segment lost 6 bases and the V segment lost 6 bases, leaving 10 bases of the junction unmatched.

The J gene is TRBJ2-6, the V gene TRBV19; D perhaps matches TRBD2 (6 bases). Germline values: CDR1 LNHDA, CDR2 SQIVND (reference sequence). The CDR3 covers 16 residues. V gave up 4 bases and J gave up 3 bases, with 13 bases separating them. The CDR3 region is CASSTLGGGGANVLTF. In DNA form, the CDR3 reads TGTGCCAGTAGTACTCTGGGGGGTGGTGGGGCCAACGTCCTGACTTTC.

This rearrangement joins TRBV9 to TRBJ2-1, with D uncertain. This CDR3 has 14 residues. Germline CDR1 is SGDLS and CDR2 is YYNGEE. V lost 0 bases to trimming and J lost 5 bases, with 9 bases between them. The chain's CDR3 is CASSVEVTHNEQFF. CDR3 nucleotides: TGTGCCAGCAGCGTAGAGGTGACGCACAATGAGCAGTTCTTC.

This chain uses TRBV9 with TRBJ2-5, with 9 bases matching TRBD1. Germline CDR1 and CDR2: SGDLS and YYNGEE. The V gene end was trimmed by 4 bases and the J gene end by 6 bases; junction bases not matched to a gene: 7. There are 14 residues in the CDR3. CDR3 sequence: CASSSQQGAQTQYF. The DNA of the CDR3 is TGTGCCAGCAGCTCTCAACAGGGGGCACAGACCCAGTACTTC.

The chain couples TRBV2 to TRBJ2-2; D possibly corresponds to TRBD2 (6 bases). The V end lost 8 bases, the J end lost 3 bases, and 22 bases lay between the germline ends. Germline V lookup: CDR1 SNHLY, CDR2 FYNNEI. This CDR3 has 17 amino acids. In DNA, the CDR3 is TGTGCCAGCCGCGAGGGAGGCGGGTTAGGGTACACCGGGGAGCTGTTTTTT. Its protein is CASREGGGLGYTGELFF.

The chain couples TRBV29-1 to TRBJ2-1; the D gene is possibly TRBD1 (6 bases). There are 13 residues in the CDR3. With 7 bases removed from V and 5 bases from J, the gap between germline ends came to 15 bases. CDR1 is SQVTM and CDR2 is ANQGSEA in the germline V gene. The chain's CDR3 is CSAGARIDNEQFF. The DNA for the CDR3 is TGCAGCGCAGGGGCTAGGATTGACAATGAGCAGTTCTTC.

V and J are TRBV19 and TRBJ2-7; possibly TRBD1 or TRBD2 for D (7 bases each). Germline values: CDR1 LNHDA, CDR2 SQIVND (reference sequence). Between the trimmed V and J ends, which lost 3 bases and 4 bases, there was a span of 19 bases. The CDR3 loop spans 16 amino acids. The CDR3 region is CASSIGGRGRGYEQYF. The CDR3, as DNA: TGTGCCAGTAGTATCGGCGGGAGAGGCAGGGGGTACGAGCAGTACTTC.

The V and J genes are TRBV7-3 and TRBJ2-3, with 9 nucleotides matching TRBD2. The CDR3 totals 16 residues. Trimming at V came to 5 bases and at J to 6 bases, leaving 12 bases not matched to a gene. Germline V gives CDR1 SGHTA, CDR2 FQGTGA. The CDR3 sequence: CASSREGWLAGDTQYF. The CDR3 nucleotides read TGTGCCAGCAGCAGGGAGGGGTGGCTAGCGGGGGATACGCAGTATTTT.

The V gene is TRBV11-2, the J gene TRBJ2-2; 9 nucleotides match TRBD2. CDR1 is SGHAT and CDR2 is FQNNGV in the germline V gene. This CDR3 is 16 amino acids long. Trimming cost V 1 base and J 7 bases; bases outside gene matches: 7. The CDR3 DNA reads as TGTGCCAGCAGCTTAGTACCTAGCGGGACCCTCGGGGAGCTGTTTTTT. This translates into CASSLVPSGTLGELFF.

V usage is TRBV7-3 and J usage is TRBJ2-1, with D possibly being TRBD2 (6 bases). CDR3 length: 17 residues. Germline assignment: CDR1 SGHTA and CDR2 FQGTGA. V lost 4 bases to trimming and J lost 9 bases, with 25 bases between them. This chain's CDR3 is CASSSPPVGLAGPEQFF. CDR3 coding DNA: TGTGCCAGCAGCTCCCCGCCGGTGGGACTGGCGGGACCTGAGCAGTTCTTC.

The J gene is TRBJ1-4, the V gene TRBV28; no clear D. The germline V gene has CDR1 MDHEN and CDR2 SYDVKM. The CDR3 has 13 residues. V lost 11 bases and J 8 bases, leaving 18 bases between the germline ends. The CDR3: CASSPWVGEKLFF. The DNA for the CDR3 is TGTGCCTCCTCCCCTTGGGTGGGAGAAAAACTGTTTTTT.

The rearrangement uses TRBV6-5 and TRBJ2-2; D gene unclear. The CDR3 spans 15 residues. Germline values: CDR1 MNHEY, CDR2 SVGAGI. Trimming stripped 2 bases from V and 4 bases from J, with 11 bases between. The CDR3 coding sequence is TGTGCCAGCAGTTACAGGGTGTTGGGCACCGGGGAGCTGTTTTTT. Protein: CASSYRVLGTGELFF.

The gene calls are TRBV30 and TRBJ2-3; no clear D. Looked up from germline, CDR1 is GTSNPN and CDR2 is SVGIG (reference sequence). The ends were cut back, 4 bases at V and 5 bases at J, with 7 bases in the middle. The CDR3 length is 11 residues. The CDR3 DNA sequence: TGTGCCTGGACCGGGCTAGATACGCAGTATTTT. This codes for CAWTGLDTQYF.

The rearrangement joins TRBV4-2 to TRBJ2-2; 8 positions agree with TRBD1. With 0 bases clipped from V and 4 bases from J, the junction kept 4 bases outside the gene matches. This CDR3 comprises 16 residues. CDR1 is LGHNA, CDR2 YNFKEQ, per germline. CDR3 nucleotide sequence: TGTGCCAGCAGCCAAGAACAGGGGGTCATCACCGGGGAGCTGTTTTTT. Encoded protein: CASSQEQGVITGELFF.